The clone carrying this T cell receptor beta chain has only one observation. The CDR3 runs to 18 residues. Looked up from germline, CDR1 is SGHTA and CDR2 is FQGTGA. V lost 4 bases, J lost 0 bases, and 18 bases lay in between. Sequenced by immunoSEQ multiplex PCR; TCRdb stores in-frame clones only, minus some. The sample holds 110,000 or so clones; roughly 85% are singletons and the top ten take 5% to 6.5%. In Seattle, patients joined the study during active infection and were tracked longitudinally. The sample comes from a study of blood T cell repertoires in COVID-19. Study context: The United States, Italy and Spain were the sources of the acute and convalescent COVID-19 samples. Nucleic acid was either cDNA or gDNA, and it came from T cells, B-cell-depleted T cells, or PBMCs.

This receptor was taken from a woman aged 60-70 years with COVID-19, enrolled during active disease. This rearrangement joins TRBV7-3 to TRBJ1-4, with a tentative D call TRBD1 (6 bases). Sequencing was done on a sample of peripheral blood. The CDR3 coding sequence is TGTGCCAGCAGCTCTGGCGACAGGCGGTGTGCAACTAATGAAAAACTGTTTTTT. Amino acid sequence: CASSSGDRRCATNEKLFF.